One sample yielded the 21 T cell receptor beta chains listed below, sequenced in a study of cytomegalovirus exposure and HLA in healthy donors. The PCR was carried out with 60 Vbeta primers and 13 Jbeta primers. Clones were read by immunoSEQ multiplex PCR, and TCRdb kept only the in-frame ones, dropping some. Here the sample spans 150,000 or so clones, about 80% being singletons. The sample consisted of PBMCs. The receptors stem from a man aged 30 to 45 in good health and CMV-seropositive.

J is TRBJ2-3 and V is TRBV10-2, with 7 positions matching TRBD2. The CDR3 length is 16 residues. Germline lookup yields CDR1 WSHSY and CDR2 SAAADI. The V segment lost 6 bases and the J segment 4 bases; nucleotides outside the gene matches: 13. The CDR3 sequence: CASSAPEEGGPDTQYF. The CDR3 DNA is TGCGCCAGCAGCGCACCGGAGGAGGGAGGGCCAGATACGCAGTATTTT.

In its sample, this clone was seen once. J is TRBJ1-2 and V is TRBV5-1; 8 nucleotides align to TRBD1. The V gene end was trimmed by 6 bases and the J gene end by 7 bases; junction bases not matched to a gene: 8. The CDR3 covers 13 residues. Germline V CDR1 and CDR2: SGHRS, YFSETQ. CDR3: CASNPGGGVGYTF. The CDR3 DNA reads as TGCGCCAGCAACCCAGGGGGCGGGGTTGGCTACACCTTC. The full variable domain, completed using reference TRBV5-1 and TRBJ1-2, is KAGVTQTPRYLIKTRGQQVTLSCSPISGHRSVSWYQQTPGQGLQFLFEYFSETQRNKGNFPGRFSGRQFSNSRSEMNVSTLELGDSALYLCASNPGGGVGYTFGSGTRLTVV.

This sequence joins TRBV6-5 and TRBJ2-2; no firm D call. Germline V gene sequence: CDR1 MNHEY, CDR2 SVGAGI. This CDR3 region has 13 residues. V was pared by 2 bases and J by 6 bases, with 7 bases between. Here the CDR3 reads CASSYGRAGELFF. The CDR3 DNA follows: TGTGCCAGCAGTTACGGGCGCGCCGGGGAGCTGTTTTTT.

The V and J genes are TRBV9 and TRBJ1-3; D might be TRBD1 (5 bases). V was shortened by 0 bases and J by 4 bases, with 17 bases between the two germline ends. Germline V gene lookup returns CDR1 SGDLS and CDR2 YYNGEE. The CDR3 runs to 17 residues. The CDR3 nucleotides read TGTGCCAGCAGCGTAGACAGGTCCTCCCGTTCAGGAAACACCATATATTTT. Translating it yields CASSVDRSSRSGNTIYF.

The rearrangement joins TRBV9 to TRBJ2-5, with D hard to call. CDR1 and CDR2 from the germline V gene are SGDLS and YYNGEE. The CDR3 is 14 residues long. V was clipped by 0 bases and J by 4 bases, with 10 bases between them. CDR3 in DNA: TGTGCCAGCAGCGTAGATGAAGAGGCAGAGACCCAGTACTTC. This gives the protein CASSVDEEAETQYF.

This chain joins TRBV13 and TRBJ1-5, with D uncertain. V lost 5 bases and J lost 6, with 11 bases in between. Germline V gives CDR1 PRHDT, CDR2 FYEKMQ (reference sequence). This CDR3 is built from 13 residues. This chain's CDR3 is CASSRTRVQPQHF. CDR3 DNA: TGTGCCAGCAGCAGAACGAGGGTTCAGCCCCAGCATTTT.

This chain links TRBV19 with TRBJ2-1, with D perhaps TRBD1 (6 bases). Germline loops: CDR1 LNHDA, CDR2 SQIVND (reference sequence). V gave up 7 bases and J gave up 7 bases, with 23 bases separating them. This CDR3 comprises 16 residues. DNA of the CDR3: TGTGCCAGTAACACCCCCCGGCGACAGGCGGAAAATGAGCAGTTCTTC. Translation gives CASNTPRRQAENEQFF.

The chain couples TRBV27 to TRBJ2-7, with 7 nucleotides matching TRBD2. V shed 2 bases, J shed 3 bases, and the junction held 7 bases outside the gene matches. The CDR3 loop spans 15 amino acids. CDR1 and CDR2 (germline): MNHEY, SMNVEV (reference sequence). DNA for the CDR3: TGTGCCAGCAGTTTAAGCGGGGCAGAGGACTACGAGCAGTACTTC. Protein sequence: CASSLSGAEDYEQYF.

The V and J genes are TRBV9 and TRBJ2-3; tentative D call: TRBD2 (5 bases). There are 15 residues in the CDR3. V lost 1 base to trimming and J lost 0 bases, with 9 bases between them. Germline V gene data show CDR1 as SGDLS and CDR2 as YYNGEE. CDR3 region: CASSVRSGSTDTQYF. CDR3 bases: TGTGCCAGCAGCGTACGAAGCGGAAGCACAGATACGCAGTATTTT.

The genes are TRBV5-1 and TRBJ2-3; maybe TRBD2 (5 bases). V shed 4 bases and J shed 8 bases, with 23 bases lying between them. CDR3 length equals 16 residues. The germline CDR1 and CDR2 sequences are SGHRS and YFSETQ. The DNA of the CDR3 is TGCGCCAGCAGCCCGAGGACTGTCCTACTCGCCCCTACGCAGTATTTT. This encodes CASSPRTVLLAPTQYF.

The genes are TRBV29-1 and TRBJ2-7; D perhaps matches TRBD2 (6 bases). CDR1 and CDR2 from the germline V gene are SQVTM and ANQGSEA. Between the trimmed V and J ends, which lost 7 bases and 1 base, there was a span of 17 bases. This CDR3 comprises 14 residues. The CDR3 spells CSAYRGSGSYEQYF. The CDR3 DNA sequence: TGCAGCGCTTACCGGGGGAGCGGATCCTACGAGCAGTACTTC.

The chain employs TRBV7-9 and TRBJ2-2; the D is unclear. V gave up 4 bases and J gave up 4 bases, with 10 bases separating them. The V gene's germline CDR1 is SEHNR and CDR2 FQNEAQ (reference sequence). This CDR3 is 14 amino acids long. CDR3 sequence (DNA): TGTGCCAGCAGCTGGCGTCAGGTCACCGGGGAGCTGTTTTTT. Amino acids: CASSWRQVTGELFF.

The chain joins TRBV28 to TRBJ1-1; D uncertain. The germline V gene encodes CDR1 MDHEN and CDR2 SYDVKM. V lost 6 bases, J lost 1 base, and 15 bases lay in between. The CDR3 consists of 15 residues. CDR3 coding DNA: TGTGCCAGCAGAACAGCCGGGGAACCGAACACTGAAGCTTTCTTT. Its translation is CASRTAGEPNTEAFF.

In DNA form, the CDR3 reads TGTGCCAGCAGCCAAGACACGCCCACCAGAGGGCCCCAGCATTTT. Protein: CASSQDTPTRGPQHF. The gene calls are TRBV4-2 and TRBJ1-5; D gene uncertain. Germline V gene sequence: CDR1 LGHNA, CDR2 YNFKEQ. The CDR3 is 15 residues long. Trimming took 0 bases from V and 9 from J, leaving 15 bases between them.

The table lists this clone with a few counts. The chain carries TRBV15 and TRBJ2-2; TRBD2 matches 7 bases. J gave up 5 bases and V 0 bases, and 3 bases lay outside the gene matches. In germline, CDR1 is LNHNV, CDR2 YYDKDF (reference sequence). The length of the CDR3 is 15 residues. The CDR3 sequence: CATSRDWGGTGELFF. CDR3 in DNA: TGTGCCACCAGCAGAGATTGGGGGGGTACCGGGGAGCTGTTTTTT.

This clone was recorded a few times. CDR3 nucleotide sequence: TGTGCCAGCAGCTCGTACAGGGGGCCCTACGAGCAGTACTTC. The encoded protein is CASSSYRGPYEQYF. The rearrangement joins TRBV7-2 to TRBJ2-7; TRBD1 aligns across 9 bases. Germline CDR1 is SGHTA and CDR2 is FQGNSA. The CDR3 extends over 14 amino acids. Trimming cost V 4 bases and J 2 bases; bases outside gene matches: 3.

This chain links TRBV25-1 with TRBJ1-2; 8 bases align to TRBD1. Trimming cost V 1 base and J 6 bases; bases outside gene matches: 1. The CDR3 has 13 residues. The germline V gene has CDR1 MGHDK and CDR2 SYGVNS. The CDR3 sequence: CASSEWTGNGYTF. Here the CDR3 DNA reads TGTGCCAGCAGTGAATGGACAGGGAATGGCTACACCTTC.

The rearrangement uses TRBV6-5 and TRBJ1-1, with D uncertain. Germline CDR1 reads MNHEY; CDR2 reads SVGAGI. The CDR3 has 13 residues. V lost 2 bases and J lost 5, with 9 bases in between. CDR3: CASSYKGDTEAFF. The CDR3 DNA sequence: TGTGCCAGCAGTTACAAGGGAGATACTGAAGCTTTCTTT.

The rearrangement joins TRBV7-9 to TRBJ1-2; a weak D match, TRBD1 (6 bases). Trimming pared 1 base from V and 4 bases from J, leaving 10 bases between. Germline lookup yields CDR1 SEHNR and CDR2 FQNEAQ (reference sequence). CDR3 length: 14 residues. Here the CDR3 DNA reads TGTGCCAGCAGCTTAGGGACAGAGCTCTATGGCTACACCTTC. Translated, it gives CASSLGTELYGYTF. The full variable domain, completed using reference TRBV7-9 and TRBJ1-2, is DTGVSQNPRHKITKRGQNVTFRCDPISEHNRLYWYRQTLGQGPEFLTYFQNEAQLEKSRLLSDRFSAERPKGSFSTLEIQRTEQGDSAMYLCASSLGTELYGYTFGSGTRLTVV.

CDR3 DNA sequence: TGTGCCAGCAGCTTGATGGGGGCAGCCTCTGGAAACACCATATATTTT. Encoded protein: CASSLMGAASGNTIYF. This chain connects TRBV5-6 to TRBJ1-3; tentatively, D is TRBD1 (6 bases). V was pared by 1 base and J by 0 bases, with 11 bases between. CDR1 and CDR2 (germline): SGHDT, YYEEEE. The CDR3 covers 16 residues. The whole variable domain, remainder taken from reference TRBV5-6 and TRBJ1-3, is DAGVTQSPTHLIKTRGQQVTLRCSPKSGHDTVSWYQQALGQGPQFIFQYYEEEERQRGNFPDRFSGHQFPNYSSELNVNALLLGDSALYLCASSLMGAASGNTIYFGEGSWLTVV.

V and J are TRBV27 and TRBJ2-7, with 8 bases matching TRBD1. The V and J ends lost 6 bases and 6 bases, in that order; junction bases with no gene match: 7. CDR1 is MNHEY and CDR2 is SMNVEV in the germline V gene (reference sequence). CDR3 length equals 13 residues. The CDR3 reads CASRGQGFREQYF. The CDR3 DNA is TGTGCCAGCAGAGGACAGGGTTTCCGCGAGCAGTACTTC.